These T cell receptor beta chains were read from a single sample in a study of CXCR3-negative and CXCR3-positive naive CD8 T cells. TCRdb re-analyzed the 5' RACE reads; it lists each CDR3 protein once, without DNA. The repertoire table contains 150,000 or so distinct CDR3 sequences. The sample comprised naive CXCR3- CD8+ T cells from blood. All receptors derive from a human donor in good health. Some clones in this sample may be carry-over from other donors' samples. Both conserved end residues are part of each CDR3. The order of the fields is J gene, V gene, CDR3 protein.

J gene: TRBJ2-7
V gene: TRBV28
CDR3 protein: CASSQGPRAVEQYF

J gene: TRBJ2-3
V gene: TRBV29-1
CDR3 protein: CSVEPLEPTDTQYF

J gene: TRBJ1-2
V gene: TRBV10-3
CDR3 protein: CAISETTGTGGDGYTF

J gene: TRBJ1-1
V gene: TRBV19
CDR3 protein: CASRPDQNTEAFF

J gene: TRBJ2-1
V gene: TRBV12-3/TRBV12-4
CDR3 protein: CASSVPGVGQFF

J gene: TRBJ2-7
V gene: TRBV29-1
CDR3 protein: CSVVYPGYHEQYF

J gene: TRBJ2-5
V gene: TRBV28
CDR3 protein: CASSQQVNEETQYF

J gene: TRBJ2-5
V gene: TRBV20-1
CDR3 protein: CSPQTSGEVETQYF

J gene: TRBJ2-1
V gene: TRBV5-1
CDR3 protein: CASSLPTALLAYNEQFF

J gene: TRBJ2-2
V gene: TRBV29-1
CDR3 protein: CSVEDPETARTGELFF

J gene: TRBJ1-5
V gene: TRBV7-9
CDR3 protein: CASSSIYVDQPQHF

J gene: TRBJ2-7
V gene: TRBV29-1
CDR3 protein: CSLETGAHFYEQYF

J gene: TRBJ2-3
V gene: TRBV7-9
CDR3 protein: CASSLLGLAGSSTDTQYF

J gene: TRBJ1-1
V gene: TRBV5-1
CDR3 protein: CASSPYRGTEAFF

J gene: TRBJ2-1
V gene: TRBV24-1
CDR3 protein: CATGENRGNEQFF

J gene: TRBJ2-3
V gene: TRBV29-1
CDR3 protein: CSVEGDSDSTDTQYF

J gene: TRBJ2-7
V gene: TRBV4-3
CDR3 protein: CASSPDASSYEQYF

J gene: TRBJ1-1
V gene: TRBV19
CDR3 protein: CASSMNRGHTEAFF

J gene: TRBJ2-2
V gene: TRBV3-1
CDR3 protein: CASRENRVMELFF

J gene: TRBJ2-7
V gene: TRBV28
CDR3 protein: CASRADRGNEQYF

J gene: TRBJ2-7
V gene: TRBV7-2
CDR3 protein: CASSFSSPGRSSYEQYF

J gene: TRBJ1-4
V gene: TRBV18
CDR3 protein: CASSTDRDVNEKLFF